This TCR beta chain was sequenced in a study of lymphopenia after photon versus proton radiotherapy. The germline V gene has CDR1 GTSNPN and CDR2 SVGIG (reference sequence). With 3 bases removed from V and 6 bases from J, the gap between germline ends came to 11 bases. The CDR3 sequence is 13 residues long. Sequencing was performed with immunoSEQ multiplex PCR; in TCRdb, only in-frame clones are kept and a portion is missing. The profile shows 52,000 or so clones, roughly nine tenths of them singletons. This chain uses TRBV30 with TRBJ1-4; maybe TRBD1 (6 bases). The TCR comes from a woman aged 35 to 49 with cholangiocarcinoma. The sample was peripheral blood, taken from a patient treated with photon-based radiotherapy. CDR3 protein: CAWRGRGHEKLFF. As DNA, the CDR3 is TGTGCCTGGAGGGGGCGGGGGCATGAAAAACTGTTTTTT.